These 17 T cell receptor beta chains were all obtained from the same sample, sequenced in a study of T cells after yellow fever vaccination. TCRdb itself ran the 5' RACE reads through MiXCR, one entry per CDR3 protein. The sample includes around 300,000 distinct CDR3 sequences, about 4% of them seen just once. This material consisted of PBMCs, taken 5 days after the yellow fever booster vaccination. Receptor source: a man in his late teens or twenties who received the YFV17D yellow fever vaccine.

The table lists this clonotype with many counts. V usage is TRBV19 and J usage is TRBJ2-3; TRBD2 agrees at 11 bases. The J segment lost 1 base and the V segment lost 9 bases, leaving 9 bases of the junction unmatched. The CDR3 sequence is 16 residues long. Germline-derived CDR1 and CDR2 are LNHDA and SQIVND (reference sequence). The CDR3 DNA sequence: TGTGCCAGCAGCCCAATAGCGGGGGGGCGCACAGATACGCAGTATTTT. Residues: CASSPIAGGRTDTQYF. The complete variable domain, with remaining parts taken from reference TRBV19 and TRBJ2-3, reads DGGITQSPKYLFRKEGQNVTLSCEQNLNHDAMYWYRQDPGQGLRLIYYSQIVNDFQKGDIAEGYSVSREKKESFPLTVTSAQKNPTAFYLCASSPIAGGRTDTQYFGPGTRLTVL.

This clonotype was observed at least ten times. The chain employs TRBV5-4 and TRBJ2-4; a possible D gene is TRBD2 (6 bases). The CDR3 is 15 residues long. Per germline, CDR1 SGHNT and CDR2 YYREEE (reference sequence). The germline V and J ends were trimmed by 0 bases and 6 bases, with 13 bases remaining between them. Here the CDR3 reads CASSLEAGRGNIQYF. CDR3 bases: TGTGCCAGCAGCTTGGAGGCGGGAAGGGGAAACATTCAGTACTTC.

The table lists this clonotype with many counts. V is TRBV20-1 and J is TRBJ2-7; 8 nucleotides line up with TRBD2. V dropped 6 bases and J dropped 7; count of bases not matched to a gene: 8. Germline CDR1 DFQATT, CDR2 SNEGSKA (reference sequence). The CDR3 is 12 amino acids. The CDR3 DNA sequence: TGCAGTGCACGGACTAGCAAAGGGGAGCAGTACTTC. Its translation: CSARTSKGEQYF.

This clonotype appeared many times. The gene calls are TRBV4-1 and TRBJ2-5, with a weak D call TRBD2 (7 bases). Between the trimmed V and J ends, which lost 0 bases and 5 bases, there was a span of 13 bases. CDR1 is MGHRA and CDR2 is YSYEKL in the germline V gene. The CDR3 extends over 15 amino acids. CDR3 region: CASSQDGGRRETQYF. In nucleotides, the CDR3 is TGCGCCAGCAGCCAAGACGGGGGGCGCAGGGAGACCCAGTACTTC.

This clonotype was seen a few times. V is TRBV4-3 and J is TRBJ2-3; the match to TRBD1 covers 9 bases. In germline, CDR1 is LGHNA, CDR2 YSLEER. With 3 bases clipped from V and 4 bases from J, the junction kept 17 bases outside the gene matches. The CDR3 runs 19 residues. For the CDR3, the DNA is TGCGCCAGCAGCCACGACAGGGGGAAAAAGATATGGGACCCAGATACGCAGTATTTT. Its translation is CASSHDRGKKIWDPDTQYF.

Turning to this clonotype: A single base separates this from a much larger clone, so it may be a read error. This chain uses TRBV28 with TRBJ1-1, with 7 bases identical to TRBD1. The ends lost 10 bases at V and 2 bases at J; junction bases unmatched: 13. This CDR3 is built from 15 residues. The germline V gene encodes CDR1 MDHEN and CDR2 SYDVKM. As DNA, the CDR3 is TGTGCCACCAGGCACCCCGACAGGGTTAACACTGAAGCTTTCTTT. It translates to CATRHPDRVNTEAFF.

This clonotype has more than one count but fewer than ten. The V and J genes are TRBV9 and TRBJ2-3; the D is unclear. CDR1 is SGDLS and CDR2 is YYNGEE in the germline V gene. This CDR3 comprises 13 residues. V gave up 2 bases and J gave up 0 bases, with 4 bases separating them. CDR3 region: CASSVASTDTQYF. The CDR3, as DNA: TGTGCCAGCAGCGTGGCTAGCACAGATACGCAGTATTTT.

In its sample, this clonotype was seen many times. The genes are TRBV10-3 and TRBJ2-7, with 7 bases identical to TRBD1. V lost 6 bases and J lost 2; bases outside the gene matches: 4. Germline V gene sequence: CDR1 ENHRY, CDR2 SYGVKD. The CDR3 length is 13 residues. This CDR3 reads CAISPDRAYEQYF. CDR3 sequence (DNA): TGTGCCATCAGCCCTGACAGGGCCTACGAGCAGTACTTC.

CDR3 residues: CAWSPGLATDTQYF. The DNA for the CDR3 is TGTGCCTGGAGTCCGGGACTAGCAACAGATACGCAGTATTTT. This chain uses TRBV30 with TRBJ2-3, with 9 bases matching TRBD2. Losses at the gene ends were 2 bases for V and 3 bases for J; bases not matched to a gene: 3. The CDR3 runs 14 residues. Germline V CDR1 and CDR2: GTSNPN, SVGIG (reference sequence).

Many counts were recorded for this clonotype. The chain uses TRBV5-1 and TRBJ1-6, with TRBD1 matching over 7 bases. V lost 6 bases, J lost 7 bases, and 10 bases stayed unmatched. The CDR3 covers 15 residues. The germline V gene encodes CDR1 SGHRS and CDR2 YFSETQ. This CDR3 is CASNNRDRGNSPLHF. CDR3 nucleotide sequence: TGCGCCAGCAACAACCGGGACAGAGGGAATTCACCCCTCCACTTT. The whole variable domain, filled in from reference TRBV5-1 and TRBJ1-6, reads KAGVTQTPRYLIKTRGQQVTLSCSPISGHRSVSWYQQTPGQGLQFLFEYFSETQRNKGNFPGRFSGRQFSNSRSEMNVSTLELGDSALYLCASNNRDRGNSPLHFGNGTRLTVT.

This clonotype was counted a few times. The V gene is TRBV4-2, the J gene TRBJ2-7, with 12 bases identical to TRBD2. There are 15 residues in the CDR3. CDR1 LGHNA and CDR2 YNFKEQ come from the germline V gene. Trimming removed 3 bases from V and 4 bases from J; junction bases left unmatched: 4. CDR3 in amino acids: CASSHSSGGVYEQYF. In DNA, the CDR3 is TGTGCCAGCAGCCATTCTAGCGGGGGGGTTTACGAGCAGTACTTC.

This clonotype was detected a few times. As DNA, the CDR3 is TGTGCCAGCAGCCACTCTCTGGCCGGACTAGCGGGGGGAGAGACCCAGTACTTC. Translating it yields CASSHSLAGLAGGETQYF. The rearrangement uses TRBV4-2 and TRBJ2-5; 14 nucleotides agree with TRBD2. With V trimmed by 3 bases and J by 4 bases, 10 bases remained unmatched. CDR3 length: 18 residues. Germline V lookup: CDR1 LGHNA, CDR2 YNFKEQ.

This rearrangement joins TRBV30 to TRBJ2-7, with 7 bases aligning to TRBD1. With 8 bases clipped from V and 3 bases from J, the junction kept 10 bases outside the gene matches. Germline assignment: CDR1 GTSNPN and CDR2 SVGIG (reference sequence). This CDR3 is built from 13 residues. The CDR3 sequence: CAGRRQGVYEQYF. CDR3 DNA sequence: TGTGCCGGGCGGCGGCAGGGGGTCTACGAGCAGTACTTC.

This chain connects TRBV7-2 to TRBJ2-1; 8 bases line up with TRBD2. Unmatched junction bases numbered 10, after V lost 5 bases and J lost 7 bases. The CDR3 is made up of 15 amino acids. Germline assignment: CDR1 SGHTA and CDR2 FQGNSA. The CDR3 nucleotides read TGTGCCAGCAGCCTTAGGTTAGCGGGGAGTAATGAGCAGTTCTTC. Encoded protein: CASSLRLAGSNEQFF.

This clonotype was counted ten times or more. The chain combines TRBV4-1 with TRBJ1-2; D is perhaps TRBD1 (5 bases). V was clipped by 2 bases and J by 7 bases, with 17 bases between them. Per the germline V gene, CDR1 is MGHRA and CDR2 is YSYEKL. This CDR3 contains 15 residues. CDR3 protein: CASSQLQGTRSGYTF. CDR3 sequence (DNA): TGCGCCAGCAGCCAACTTCAAGGGACGCGCTCTGGCTACACCTTC.

This clonotype was counted a few times. V and J are TRBV4-1 and TRBJ1-2; perhaps TRBD1 as D (6 bases). CDR1 and CDR2 (germline): MGHRA, YSYEKL. The CDR3 loop spans 15 amino acids. Trimming cost V 4 bases and J 5 bases, with 17 bases left between them. DNA for the CDR3: TGCGCCAGCAGCCCACTCTTACAGGGTCGGTATGGCTACACCTTC. Its translation is CASSPLLQGRYGYTF.

The V call is TRBV4-3, the J call TRBJ2-3; 11 bases map to TRBD2. The trim removed 4 bases at V and 5 bases at J, leaving 11 bases unmatched. Germline V lookup: CDR1 LGHNA, CDR2 YSLEER. CDR3 length: 17 amino acids. The CDR3 sequence is CASSPTGASGGLDTQYF. CDR3 DNA: TGCGCCAGCAGCCCGACTGGGGCTAGCGGGGGGCTAGATACGCAGTATTTT.